This T cell receptor (beta chain) was captured in a study of OX40 agonist ivuxolimab in advanced cancers. At the level of the study: Partial responses occurred in Three dose-escalation patients, one with hepatocellular carcinoma and two with cutaneous melanoma. Study-wide points: Expanded clones were, on average, more numerous in CD8+ T cells than in CD4+. Some patients who did not respond also had low normalized T-cell clonal expansion.

Clones were read by immunoSEQ multiplex PCR, and TCRdb kept only the in-frame ones, dropping some. Among about 80,000 clones listed, approximately 92% were seen once. Worth noting for this clone: Antigen specificity is unknown.

Systemic immunosuppression or a history of autoimmune disease excluded patients. The source is an adult with an advanced solid tumor such as melanoma, head and neck, liver or kidney cancer. The input for sequencing was CD4+ or CD8+ T cells sorted from blood, taken in a trial of the OX40 agonist ivuxolimab.

The CDR3 sequence is CASSSGTSETDTQYF. The CDR3 nucleotides are TGTGCCAGCAGTTCCGGGACTAGCGAAACAGATACGCAGTATTTT. The chain couples TRBV27 to TRBJ2-3; 10 bases align to TRBD2. This CDR3 spans 15 amino acids. Germline V gene sequence: CDR1 MNHEY, CDR2 SMNVEV (reference sequence). The ends lost 4 bases at V and 3 bases at J; junction bases unmatched: 4.